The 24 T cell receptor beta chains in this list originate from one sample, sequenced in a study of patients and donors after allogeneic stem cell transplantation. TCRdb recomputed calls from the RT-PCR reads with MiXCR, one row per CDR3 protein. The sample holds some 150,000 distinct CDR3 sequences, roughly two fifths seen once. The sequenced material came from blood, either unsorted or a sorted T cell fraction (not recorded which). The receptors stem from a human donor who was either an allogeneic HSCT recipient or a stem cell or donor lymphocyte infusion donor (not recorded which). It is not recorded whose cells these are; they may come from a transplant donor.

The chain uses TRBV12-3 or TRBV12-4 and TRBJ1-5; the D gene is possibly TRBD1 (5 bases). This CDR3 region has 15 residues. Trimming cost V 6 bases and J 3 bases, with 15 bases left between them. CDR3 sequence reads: CASSSSGHTNQPQHF. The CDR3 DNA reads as TGTGCCAGCAGCTCCAGCGGACATACCAATCAGCCCCAGCATTTT.

DNA of the CDR3: TGTGCCAGCAGTTTATTCTCCGCTAACTATGGCTACACCTTC. Translated: CASSLFSANYGYTF. This chain links TRBV12-3 or TRBV12-4 with TRBJ1-2; D not resolved. CDR3 length: 14 amino acids. V dropped 2 bases and J dropped 0 bases, with 7 bases sitting between them.

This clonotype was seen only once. This chain's CDR3 is CAISEAVGYNEQFF. CDR3 coding DNA: TGTGCCATCAGTGAGGCGGTGGGCTACAATGAGCAGTTCTTC. The chain is built from TRBV10-3 and TRBJ2-1; D ambiguous. Germline CDR1 reads ENHRY; CDR2 reads SYGVKD. This CDR3 is 14 amino acids long. V was clipped by 2 bases and J by 3 bases, with 8 bases between them.

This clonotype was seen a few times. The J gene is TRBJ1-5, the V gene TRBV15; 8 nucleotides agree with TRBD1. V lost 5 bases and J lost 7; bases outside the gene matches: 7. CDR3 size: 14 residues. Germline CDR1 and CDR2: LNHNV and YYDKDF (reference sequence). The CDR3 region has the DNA TGTGCCACCAGCCAGGACAGGGAAGTCCAGCCCCAGCATTTT. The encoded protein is CATSQDREVQPQHF.

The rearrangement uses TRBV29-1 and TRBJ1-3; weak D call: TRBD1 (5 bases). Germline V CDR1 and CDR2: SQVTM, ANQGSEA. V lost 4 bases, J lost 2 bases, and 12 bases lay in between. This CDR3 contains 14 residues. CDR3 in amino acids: CSVGSGTAGNTIYF. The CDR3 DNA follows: TGCAGCGTTGGGTCAGGGACCGCTGGAAACACCATATATTTT.

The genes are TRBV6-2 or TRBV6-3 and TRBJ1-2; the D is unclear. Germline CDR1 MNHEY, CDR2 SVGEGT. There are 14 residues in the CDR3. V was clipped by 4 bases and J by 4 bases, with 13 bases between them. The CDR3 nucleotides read TGTGCCAGCAGTTCCGGACTCCGGAGCTATGGCTACACCTTC. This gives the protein CASSSGLRSYGYTF.

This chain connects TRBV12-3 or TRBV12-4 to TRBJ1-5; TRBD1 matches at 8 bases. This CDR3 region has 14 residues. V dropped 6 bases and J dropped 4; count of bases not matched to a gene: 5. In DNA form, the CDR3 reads TGTGCCAGCAGCCAACGGACAGGGAATCAGCCCCAGCATTTT. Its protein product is CASSQRTGNQPQHF.

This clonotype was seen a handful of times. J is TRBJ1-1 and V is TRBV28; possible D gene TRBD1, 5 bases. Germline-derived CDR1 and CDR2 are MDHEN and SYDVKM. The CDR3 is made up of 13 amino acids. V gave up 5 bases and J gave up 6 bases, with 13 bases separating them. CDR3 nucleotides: TGTGCCAGCAGTCGAAGACAGTTCCCTGAAGCTTTCTTT. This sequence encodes CASSRRQFPEAFF.

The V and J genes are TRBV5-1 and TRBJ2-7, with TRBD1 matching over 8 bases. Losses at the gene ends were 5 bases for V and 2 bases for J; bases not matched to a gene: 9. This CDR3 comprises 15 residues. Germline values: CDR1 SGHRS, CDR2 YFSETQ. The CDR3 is CASSSGDRSAYEQYF. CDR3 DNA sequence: TGCGCCAGCAGTTCGGGGGACAGGAGCGCCTACGAGCAGTACTTC.

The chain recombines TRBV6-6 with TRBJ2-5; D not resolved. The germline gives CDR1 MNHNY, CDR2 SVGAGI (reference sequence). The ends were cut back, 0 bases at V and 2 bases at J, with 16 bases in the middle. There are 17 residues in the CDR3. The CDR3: CASSYSKSRLGQETQYF. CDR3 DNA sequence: TGTGCCAGCAGTTACTCGAAATCCAGGCTGGGGCAAGAGACCCAGTACTTC.

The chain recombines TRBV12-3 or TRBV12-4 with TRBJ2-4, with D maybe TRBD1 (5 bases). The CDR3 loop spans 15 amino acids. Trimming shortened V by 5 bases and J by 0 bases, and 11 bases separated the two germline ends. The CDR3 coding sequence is TGTGCCAGCAGTCAAGGGGAAATAGCCAAAAACATTCAGTACTTC. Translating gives CASSQGEIAKNIQYF.

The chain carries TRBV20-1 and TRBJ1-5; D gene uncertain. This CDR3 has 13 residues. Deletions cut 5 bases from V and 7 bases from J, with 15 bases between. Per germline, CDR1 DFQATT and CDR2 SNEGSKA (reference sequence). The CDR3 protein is CSAARGIQQPQHF. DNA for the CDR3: TGCAGTGCTGCCCGTGGTATTCAACAGCCCCAGCATTTT.

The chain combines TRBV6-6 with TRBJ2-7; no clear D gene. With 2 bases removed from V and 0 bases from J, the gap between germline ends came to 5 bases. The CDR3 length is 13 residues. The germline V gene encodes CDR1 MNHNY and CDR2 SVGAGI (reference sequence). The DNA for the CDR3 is TGTGCCAGCAGTTACGACTTCTCCTACGAGCAGTACTTC. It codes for CASSYDFSYEQYF.

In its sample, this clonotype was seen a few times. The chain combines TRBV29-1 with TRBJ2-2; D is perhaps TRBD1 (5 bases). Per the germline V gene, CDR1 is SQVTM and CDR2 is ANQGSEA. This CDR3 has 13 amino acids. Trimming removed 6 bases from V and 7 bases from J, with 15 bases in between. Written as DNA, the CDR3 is TGCAGCGTAGCCCTAAGGGGATTCGGGGAGCTGTTTTTT. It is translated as CSVALRGFGELFF.

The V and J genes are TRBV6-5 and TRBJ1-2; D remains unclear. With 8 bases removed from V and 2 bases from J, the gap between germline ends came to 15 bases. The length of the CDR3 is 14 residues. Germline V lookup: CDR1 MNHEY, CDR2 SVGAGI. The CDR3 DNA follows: TGTGCCAGCGCTGAGGGCCTCGGCAACTATGGCTACACCTTC. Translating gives CASAEGLGNYGYTF.

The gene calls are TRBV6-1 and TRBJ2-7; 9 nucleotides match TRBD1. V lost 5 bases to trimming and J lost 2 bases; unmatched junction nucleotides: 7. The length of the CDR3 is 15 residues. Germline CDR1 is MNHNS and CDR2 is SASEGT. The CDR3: CASSRGQGRTYEQYF. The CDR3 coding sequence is TGTGCCAGCAGTCGCGGACAGGGGAGGACCTACGAGCAGTACTTC.

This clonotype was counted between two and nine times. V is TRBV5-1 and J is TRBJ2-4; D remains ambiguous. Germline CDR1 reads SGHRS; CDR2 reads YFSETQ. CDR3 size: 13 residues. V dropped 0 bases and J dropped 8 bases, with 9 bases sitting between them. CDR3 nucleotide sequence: TGCGCCAGCAGCTTGGCCTCCCTAGACATTCAGTACTTC. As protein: CASSLASLDIQYF.

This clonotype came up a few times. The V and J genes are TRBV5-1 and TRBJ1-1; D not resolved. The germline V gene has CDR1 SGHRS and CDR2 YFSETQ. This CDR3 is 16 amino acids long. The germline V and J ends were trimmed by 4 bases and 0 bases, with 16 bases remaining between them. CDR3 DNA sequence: TGCGCCAGCAGCGGCTCCGACGGAGTAATGAACACTGAAGCTTTCTTT. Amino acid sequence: CASSGSDGVMNTEAFF.

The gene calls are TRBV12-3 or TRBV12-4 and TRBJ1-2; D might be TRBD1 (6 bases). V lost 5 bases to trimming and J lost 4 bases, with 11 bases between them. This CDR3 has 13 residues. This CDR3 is CASSPQGSYGYTF. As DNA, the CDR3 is TGTGCCAGCAGTCCACAGGGTTCCTATGGCTACACCTTC.

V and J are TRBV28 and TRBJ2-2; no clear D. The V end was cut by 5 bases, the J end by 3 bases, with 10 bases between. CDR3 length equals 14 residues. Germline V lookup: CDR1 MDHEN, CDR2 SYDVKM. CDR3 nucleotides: TGTGCCAGCAGTCCAGACTCGTACACCGGGGAGCTGTTTTTT. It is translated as CASSPDSYTGELFF. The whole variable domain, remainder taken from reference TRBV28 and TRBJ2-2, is DVKVTQSSRYLVKRTGEKVFLECVQDMDHENMFWYRQDPGLGLRLIYFSYDVKMKEKGDIPEGYSVSREKKERFSLILESASTNQTSMYLCASSPDSYTGELFFGEGSRLTVL.

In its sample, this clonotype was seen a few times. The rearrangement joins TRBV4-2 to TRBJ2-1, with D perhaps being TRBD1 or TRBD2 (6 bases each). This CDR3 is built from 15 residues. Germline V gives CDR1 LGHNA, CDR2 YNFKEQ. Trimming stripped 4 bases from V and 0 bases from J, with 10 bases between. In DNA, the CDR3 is TGTGCCAGCAGCCCCGGGGGCCCCTCCTACAATGAGCAGTTCTTC. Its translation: CASSPGGPSYNEQFF.

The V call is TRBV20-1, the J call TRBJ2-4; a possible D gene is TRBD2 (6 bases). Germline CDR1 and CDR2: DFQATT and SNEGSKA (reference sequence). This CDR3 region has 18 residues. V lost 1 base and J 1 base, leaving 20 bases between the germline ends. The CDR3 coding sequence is TGCAGTGCTAGAGGGAGGGACTCTTTGGTCGGTGCCAAAAACATTCAGTACTTC. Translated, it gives CSARGRDSLVGAKNIQYF.

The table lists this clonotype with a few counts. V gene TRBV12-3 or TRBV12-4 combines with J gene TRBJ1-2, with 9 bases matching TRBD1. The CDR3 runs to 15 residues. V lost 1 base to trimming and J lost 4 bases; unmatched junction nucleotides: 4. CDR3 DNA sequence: TGTGCCAGCAGTTTAGAGGACAGGGGAGCCTATGGCTACACCTTC. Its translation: CASSLEDRGAYGYTF.

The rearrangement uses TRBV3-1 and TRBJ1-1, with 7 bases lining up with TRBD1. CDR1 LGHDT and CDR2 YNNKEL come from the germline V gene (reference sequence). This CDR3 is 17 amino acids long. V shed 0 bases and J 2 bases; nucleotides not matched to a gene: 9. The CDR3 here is CASSQDRGQLANTEAFF. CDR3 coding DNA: TGTGCCAGCAGCCAAGATCGGGGACAGTTAGCCAACACTGAAGCTTTCTTT.